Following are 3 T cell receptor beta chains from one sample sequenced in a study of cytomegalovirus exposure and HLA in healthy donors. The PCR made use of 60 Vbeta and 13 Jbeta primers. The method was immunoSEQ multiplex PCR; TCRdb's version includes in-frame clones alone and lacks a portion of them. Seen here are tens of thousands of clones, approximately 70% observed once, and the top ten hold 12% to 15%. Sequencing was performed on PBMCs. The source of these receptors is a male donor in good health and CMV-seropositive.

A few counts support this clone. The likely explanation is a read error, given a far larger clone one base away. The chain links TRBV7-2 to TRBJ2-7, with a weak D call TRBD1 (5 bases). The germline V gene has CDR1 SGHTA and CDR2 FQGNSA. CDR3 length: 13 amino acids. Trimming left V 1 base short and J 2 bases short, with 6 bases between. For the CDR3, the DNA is TGTGCCAGCAGCTTAGGCAGGGCCTACGAGCAGTACTTC. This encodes CASSLGRAYEQYF.

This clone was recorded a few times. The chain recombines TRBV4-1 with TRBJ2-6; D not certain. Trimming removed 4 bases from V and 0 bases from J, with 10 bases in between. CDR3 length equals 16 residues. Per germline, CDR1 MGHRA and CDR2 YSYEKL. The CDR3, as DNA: TGCGCCAGCAGCCTGAGCGATGTCTCTGGGGCCAACGTCCTGACTTTC. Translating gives CASSLSDVSGANVLTF.

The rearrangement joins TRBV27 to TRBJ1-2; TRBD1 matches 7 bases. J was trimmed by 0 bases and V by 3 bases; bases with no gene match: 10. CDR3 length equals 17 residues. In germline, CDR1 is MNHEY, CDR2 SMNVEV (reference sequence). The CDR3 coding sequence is TGTGCCAGCAGTTTCCAACCTAACAGGGGTTCTAACTATGGCTACACCTTC. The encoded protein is CASSFQPNRGSNYGYTF.